This TCR beta chain was sequenced for a study of T-cell memory formation after mild COVID-19. Study information: TCR clusters largely stayed donor specific.

The germline gives CDR1 LGHNA, CDR2 YNFKEQ. The CDR3 is made up of 17 amino acids. After removal of 0 bases from V and 6 bases from J, the junction contained 9 bases not matched to a gene. TCRdb fed the 5' RACE reads into MiXCR, producing one record per CDR3 protein. The sample lists under 550,000 distinct CDR3 sequences, more than 15% seen once, with 20% to 25% in the top ten. This TCR derives from a man younger than 30 who had mild COVID-19 (a few samples of this study predate the infection). Cell type and time point are not known. The specimen sequenced was PBMCs or a T cell subset sorted from them (not recorded which). The chain is built from TRBV4-2 and TRBJ2-2; 8 bases are a match to TRBD1. CDR3 in amino acids: CASSQDIGQGFSGELFF. CDR3 bases: TGTGCCAGCAGCCAAGATATAGGACAGGGTTTCTCCGGGGAGCTGTTTTTT.